These T cell receptor beta chains were read from a single sample in a study of T cell responses to AZD1222 COVID-19 vaccine. The table came from immunoSEQ multiplex PCR; TCRdb's copy has only in-frame clones and leaves some out. Of about 100,000 clones listed, about 88% are singletons. This specimen consisted of peripheral blood, obtained on day 0 of AZD1222 vaccination. These receptors came from an adult in good health. CDR3s include the opening cysteine and the closing phenylalanine or tryptophan. A D gene is named only where the DNA matches it firmly. Clone size is given for some rows only: seen once, a few or many times, or a class if the clone is expanded.

>-|TRBV2|TRBJ2-1|TRBD2
CASERGGLNEQFF
TGTGCCAGCGAGCGGGGGGGCCTGAATGAGCAGTTCTTC
>-|TRBV9|TRBJ2-3|-
CASSALIADTQYF
TGTGCCAGCAGCGCTTTGATCGCAGATACGCAGTATTTT
>-|TRBV6-2/TRBV6-3|TRBJ2-3|-
CASSYLGRVTDTQYF
TGTGCCAGCAGTTACCTTGGGCGGGTCACAGATACGCAGTATTTT
>-|TRBV7-8|TRBJ1-2|TRBD1
CASSSPRDRDGGYTF
TGTGCCAGCAGCTCTCCACGGGACAGGGACGGTGGCTACACCTTC
>-|TRBV29-1|TRBJ1-1|TRBD1
CSVVDRVNTEAFF
TGCAGCGTGGTGGACAGGGTGAACACTGAAGCTTTCTTT
>-|TRBV13|TRBJ2-1|TRBD2
CASSATSGRDNEQFF
TGTGCCAGCAGCGCGACTAGCGGGAGGGACAATGAGCAGTTCTTC
>-|TRBV6-5|TRBJ2-3|TRBD2
CASSRDYTDTQYF
TGTGCCAGCAGCCGGGACTATACAGATACGCAGTATTTT
>-|TRBV4-2|TRBJ1-2|-
CASSQDTSYSFF
TGTGCCAGCAGCCAAGATACTTCGTACTCCTTCTTC
>few|TRBV30|TRBJ2-1|TRBD1
CAWSVRIRDRSFF
TGTGCCTGGAGTGTAAGAATCCGGGACAGGAGTTTCTTC
>-|TRBV6-5|TRBJ2-7|-
CASSSDRDVGYEQYF
TGTGCCAGCAGTTCGGACCGGGACGTAGGCTACGAGCAGTACTTC
>-|TRBV7-2|TRBJ2-7|TRBD1
CASSATRDSYEQYF
TGTGCCAGCAGCGCAACCCGGGACAGCTACGAGCAGTACTTC
>-|TRBV28|TRBJ1-1|-
CAHGSDKGAEAFF
TGTGCCCACGGAAGCGACAAGGGCGCTGAAGCTTTCTTT
>-|TRBV7-8|TRBJ2-7|TRBD1
CASSPRTGKMTYEQYF
TGTGCCAGCAGCCCTCGGACAGGGAAAATGACCTACGAGCAGTACTTC
>-|TRBV5-6|TRBJ1-1|TRBD1
CASSWGQMNTEAFF
TGTGCCAGCAGCTGGGGACAGATGAACACTGAAGCTTTCTTT
>-|TRBV6-8|TRBJ1-2|-
CASGGVGYGYTF
TGTGCCAGCGGGGGGGTAGGCTATGGCTACACCTTC
>-|TRBV19|TRBJ2-4|-
CASSGPSSKNIQYF
TGTGCCAGTAGCGGACCATCTAGTAAAAACATTCAGTACTTC
>-|TRBV6-5|TRBJ2-1|-
CASSYHSGSSYNEQFF
TGTGCCAGCAGTTACCATAGCGGCAGCTCCTACAATGAGCAGTTCTTC
>-|TRBV5-8|TRBJ2-5|-
CASSPPGETQYF
TGTGCCAGCAGCCCCCCGGGGGAGACCCAGTACTTC
>-|TRBV19|TRBJ2-3|TRBD1
CASSTLTGGTDTQYF
TGTGCCAGTAGTACCTTGACAGGGGGCACAGATACGCAGTATTTT
>-|TRBV30|TRBJ1-6|-
CAWSVSGGGNSPLHF
TGTGCCTGGAGTGTATCCGGGGGAGGGAATTCACCCCTCCACTTT
>-|TRBV21-1|TRBJ2-4|-
CASTNYRGYNIQYF
TGTGCCAGCACCAATTACAGGGGATACAACATTCAGTACTTC
>-|TRBV6-5|TRBJ1-3|-
CASSFSQGSGNTIYF
TGTGCCAGCAGTTTTTCACAGGGCTCTGGAAACACCATATATTTT
>-|TRBV4-2|TRBJ2-7|TRBD1
CASSQAGTGSYEQYF
TGTGCCAGCAGCCAAGCGGGGACAGGGTCCTACGAGCAGTACTTC
>-|TRBV7-2|TRBJ1-1|-
CASSLGPSSTEAFF
TGTGCCAGCAGCTTGGGCCCATCCAGCACTGAAGCTTTCTTT
>-|TRBV24-1|TRBJ2-3|-
CATSVAGYHAQYF
TGTGCCACCAGTGTGGCAGGCTACCACGCGCAGTATTTT
>once|TRBV6-5|TRBJ2-7|-
CASSRDAREQYF
TGTGCCAGCAGTCGGGACGCGAGGGAGCAGTACTTC
>-|TRBV7-2|TRBJ1-4|-
CASSRKGGSGEKLFF
TGTGCCAGCAGCAGAAAGGGAGGCTCCGGTGAAAAACTGTTTTTT
>-|TRBV9|TRBJ2-2|TRBD2
CASSVGQAGVGELFF
TGTGCCAGCAGCGTAGGGCAAGCGGGGGTCGGGGAGCTGTTTTTT
>-|TRBV20-1|TRBJ1-2|-
CSASPHPGYTF
TGCAGTGCTAGTCCCCACCCGGGCTACACCTTC
>-|TRBV7-2|TRBJ1-1|-
CASGLGHANTEAFF
TGTGCCAGCGGTTTGGGCCACGCGAACACTGAAGCTTTCTTT
>-|TRBV7-2|TRBJ1-1|-
CASSLERWAGKHTEAFF
TGTGCCAGCAGCTTAGAACGTTGGGCCGGAAAGCACACTGAAGCTTTCTTT
>-|TRBV11-3|TRBJ2-1|TRBD2
CASSNASGSSYNEQFF
TGTGCCAGCAGCAACGCTAGCGGGAGCTCCTACAATGAGCAGTTCTTC
>-|TRBV6-5|TRBJ2-4|-
CASSSIVGKNIQYF
TGTGCCAGCAGTTCGATCGTCGGCAAAAACATTCAGTACTTC
>-|TRBV19|TRBJ2-5|-
CASSIAGETQYF
TGTGCCAGTAGTATAGCGGGAGAGACCCAGTACTTC
>once|TRBV7-9|TRBJ2-3|TRBD2
CASSLVGGADTQYF
TGTGCCAGCAGCTTAGTTGGGGGGGCAGATACGCAGTATTTT
>-|TRBV3-1/TRBV3-2|TRBJ1-1|-
CASSRVGTEAFF
TGTGCCAGCAGCAGGGTTGGCACTGAAGCTTTCTTT
>-|TRBV5-4|TRBJ2-7|TRBD1
CASSSRDRDEEQYF
TGTGCCAGCAGTTCGAGGGACAGGGACGAAGAGCAGTACTTC